This TCR beta chain was obtained from a study of glioma-infiltrating T cells. Using RNA template, CDR3s of TCR alpha and beta were amplified with iRepertoire arm-PCR. Input was roughly 85-400 ng of tissue mRNA or PBMC total RNA. TCRdb reprocessed the multiplex PCR reads with MiXCR, giving one entry per CDR3 protein. This table holds 160,000 or so distinct CDR3 sequences, around 40% found once. Overall study findings and caveats: CDR3 overlap between tissue and blood was very small. Non-neoplastic patients had below-expected tissue-blood divergence, while all gliomas exceeded expectation.

The CDR3 is 12 amino acids. V lost 8 bases and J lost 8, with 13 bases in between. CDR1 is LNHNV, CDR2 YYDKDF, per germline (reference sequence). This clonotype was seen at least ten times. Its antigen is currently unknown. This receptor was taken from a human donor with low-grade glioma or glioblastoma, undergoing nonglioma brain surgery, or in good health (not recorded which). V usage is TRBV15 and J usage is TRBJ2-4; D ambiguous. The sequencing sample was made of glioma tissue, nonneoplastic brain tissue, or PBMCs (not recorded which). The DNA for the CDR3 is TGTGCCACCTCCGTACCTGGGGACATTCAGTACTTC. It encodes CATSVPGDIQYF.